This TCR beta chain was sequenced in a study of shared clonotypes between healthy human individuals. Method: immunoSEQ multiplex PCR; TCRdb's copy keeps in-frame clones and lacks some. The sample holds around 2.5 million clones, roughly 93% seen once. CDR3 length equals 14 residues. The V gene lost 6 bases and the J gene lost 0 bases, with 9 bases spanning the gap. Germline values: CDR1 MNHEY, CDR2 SMNVEV (reference sequence). Sequencing was done on a sample of naive CD4+ T cells from PBMCs. Specified subset: CD45RA+ positively selected. The chain recombines TRBV27 with TRBJ1-5, with D tentatively TRBD1 (5 bases). This clonotype was obtained from a man between 18 and 35 years old in good health. Some clones in this sample may be carry-over from other donors' samples. The CDR3 DNA follows: TGTGCCAGCAGCCCTCAGGGTAGCAATCAGCCCCAGCATTTT. This sequence encodes CASSPQGSNQPQHF.